This is a list of T cell receptor beta chains from one sample in a study of blood T cells in healthy people across ages. Via MiXCR, TCRdb re-called the 5' RACE reads, giving one row per CDR3 protein. Found here are more than 700,000 distinct CDR3 sequences, 35% to 50% of them singletons; the top ten hold 15% to 20%. The sample was blood. Receptor source: a man older than 75 in good health. CDR3s include the opening cysteine and the closing phenylalanine or tryptophan. The order of the fields is V gene, D gene, J gene, clone size, CDR3 protein, CDR3 DNA. D genes are given only for firm matches. Expanded clones get a size class; other rows say once, few or many, or leave the size out.

TRBV28,TRBD1,TRBJ2-5,-,CASSRTGPRGTQYF,TGTGCCAGCAGCCGGACAGGTCCACGGGGGACCCAGTACTTC
TRBV29-1,TRBD1,TRBJ2-7,-,CSVPGQGQGYEQYF,TGCAGCGTTCCGGGACAGGGTCAAGGCTACGAGCAGTACTTC
TRBV7-2,TRBD2,TRBJ2-1,once,CASRLTSGSTEQFF,TGTGCCAGCAGACTTACTAGCGGGAGCACTGAGCAGTTCTTC
TRBV6-5,-,TRBJ1-2,-,CASSYGRREGGYTF,TGTGCCAGCAGTTACGGTCGCAGGGAAGGCGGCTACACCTTC
TRBV18,-,TRBJ2-5,few,CASSPDNRETQYF,TGTGCCAGCTCGCCGGACAACCGAGAGACCCAGTACTTC
TRBV6-2/TRBV6-3,TRBD1,TRBJ1-1,-,CASSLRQGYTEAFF,TGTGCCAGCAGTTTGAGACAGGGGTACACTGAAGCTTTCTTT
TRBV20-1,TRBD1,TRBJ2-5,once,CSATDRDNRQYF,TGCAGTGCCACGGACAGGGATAACCGTCAGTACTTC
TRBV6-2/TRBV6-3,-,TRBJ2-5,-,CASRISGHETQYF,TGTGCCAGCAGGATTTCAGGGCACGAGACCCAGTACTTC
TRBV7-2,TRBD1,TRBJ1-2,-,CASSSGQGANYGYTF,TGTGCCAGCAGCTCCGGACAGGGGGCCAACTATGGCTACACCTTC
TRBV29-1,-,TRBJ1-1,-,CSGQEGQEDTEAFF,TGCAGCGGCCAGGAGGGGCAGGAGGACACTGAAGCTTTCTTT
TRBV5-1,-,TRBJ1-5,-,CASSFGGTGQPQHF,TGCGCCAGCAGCTTTGGGGGGACCGGTCAGCCCCAGCATTTT
TRBV6-2/TRBV6-3,-,TRBJ2-1,-,CASSYEGRRSDEQFF,TGTGCCAGCAGTTACGAGGGCCGCCGTTCGGATGAGCAGTTCTTC
TRBV20-1,-,TRBJ2-7,-,CSARTPESIGSYNEQYF,TGCAGTGCTAGAACCCCGGAGAGCATCGGGTCCTACAATGAGCAGTACTTC
TRBV5-1,TRBD2,TRBJ2-1,few,CASSLGTGGRASYEQFF,TGCGCCAGCAGTTTAGGAACTGGCGGGAGGGCCTCTTATGAGCAGTTCTTC
TRBV7-2,-,TRBJ2-1,-,CASSLVGKGPYNEQFF,TGTGCCAGCAGCTTGGTCGGAAAAGGACCCTACAATGAGCAGTTCTTC
TRBV20-1,TRBD2,TRBJ2-7,-,CSATGLAGGITYEQYF,TGCAGTGCTACCGGACTAGCGGGAGGAATAACCTACGAGCAGTACTTC
TRBV20-1,-,TRBJ1-2,-,CSARDKHYGYTF,TGCAGTGCTAGAGACAAGCACTATGGCTACACCTTC
TRBV18,TRBD2,TRBJ2-7,-,CASSPAGGLSYEQYF,TGTGCCAGCTCACCGGCGGGAGGCCTCTCCTACGAGCAGTACTTC
TRBV7-2,-,TRBJ2-1,many,CASSLGPDPRNNEQFF,TGTGCCAGCAGCTTAGGACCGGACCCTAGAAACAATGAGCAGTTCTTC
TRBV7-8,-,TRBJ2-7,-,CASSLALDRTYEQYF,TGTGCCAGCAGCTTAGCGCTTGACAGAACCTACGAGCAGTACTTC
TRBV20-1,-,TRBJ2-3,-,CSASGSSTDTQYF,TGCAGTGCTAGTGGCAGCAGCACAGATACGCAGTATTTT
TRBV12-3/TRBV12-4,-,TRBJ1-1,-,CASSASGTTEAFF,TGTGCCAGCAGTGCCTCGGGGACCACTGAAGCTTTCTTT
TRBV6-2/TRBV6-3,-,TRBJ2-7,few,CASTLSTVLYEQYF,TGTGCCAGCACTCTTTCGACAGTACTCTACGAGCAGTACTTC
TRBV5-1,TRBD2,TRBJ2-1,-,CASSSHVGGSYNEQFF,TGCGCCAGCAGCTCCCACGTCGGCGGGAGCTACAATGAGCAGTTCTTC
TRBV28,-,TRBJ2-6,many,CASGGAGANVLTF,TGTGCCAGCGGGGGCGCTGGGGCCAACGTCCTGACTTTC
TRBV5-1,-,TRBJ2-1,-,CASRFNRGIYNEQFF,TGCGCCAGCAGATTCAATCGGGGGATCTACAATGAGCAGTTCTTC
TRBV20-1,TRBD1,TRBJ1-1,-,CSAKDRGRGHWAEAFF,TGCAGTGCAAAGGACAGGGGGCGAGGACATTGGGCTGAAGCTTTCTTT